The source of this T cell receptor (beta chain) is a study of Tregs in tolerant kidney transplant recipients. In the study overall: Related graft donors supplied nonmyeloablative bone marrow transplants, and mixed chimerism was transient.

Regarding this clone: Its antigen is as yet unknown.

Libraries were prepared by immunoSEQ multiplex PCR; TCRdb keeps only in-frame clonotypes and omits some of them. The sample includes about 66,000 clones, 92% of them seen just once. Whole-study results and caveats: In tolerant patients, donor-specific Tregs outgrew total Tregs, suggesting antigen-driven expansion. Findings come from small patient numbers and require larger validation. For some patients, primers changed over time, blocking nucleotide-level comparison.

Per germline, CDR1 MNHEY and CDR2 SMNVEV (reference sequence). The trim removed 3 bases at V and 9 bases at J, leaving 1 base unmatched. The CDR3 runs 14 residues. The sample here was CD8+ T cells from blood, taken before the transplant. The chain uses TRBV27 and TRBJ1-6, with 11 positions matching TRBD1. This sequence was found in a human donor who received a combined kidney and bone marrow transplant. Here the CDR3 reads CASSLDRGLSPLHF. CDR3 nucleotide sequence: TGTGCCAGCAGTTTGGACAGGGGGCTTTCACCCCTCCACTTT.